The next 17 T cell receptor beta chains were all read from a single sample in a study of OX40 agonist ivuxolimab in advanced cancers. Measured with immunoSEQ multiplex PCR; TCRdb has only the in-frame clones, and not every one. The table shows around 56,000 clones, with around nine tenths occurring only once. The specimen comprised CD4+ or CD8+ T cells sorted from blood, sampled in a trial of the OX40 agonist ivuxolimab. The receptors come from an adult with an advanced solid tumor such as melanoma, head and neck, liver or kidney cancer.

The V call is TRBV2, the J call TRBJ1-1, with TRBD1 matching over 7 bases. CDR1 and CDR2 from the germline V gene are SNHLY and FYNNEI. The CDR3 spans 13 residues. V was clipped by 4 bases and J by 4 bases; unmatched bases: 3. This chain's CDR3 is CASSGTGSTEAFF. The CDR3, as DNA: TGTGCCAGCAGTGGGACAGGAAGCACTGAAGCTTTCTTT.

The sample holds one count of this clone. The chain carries TRBV5-1 and TRBJ2-3; weak D call: TRBD2 (6 bases). The germline V and J ends were trimmed by 2 bases and 3 bases, with 13 bases remaining between them. The CDR3 runs 15 residues. Germline lookup yields CDR1 SGHRS and CDR2 YFSETQ. CDR3 sequence (DNA): TGCGCCAGCAGCTTCTCGGGAGATAGGACAGATACGCAGTATTTT. Translating it yields CASSFSGDRTDTQYF.

This rearrangement joins TRBV28 to TRBJ1-1; TRBD1 aligns across 7 bases. With 5 bases clipped from V and 3 bases from J, the junction kept 9 bases outside the gene matches. Germline loops: CDR1 MDHEN, CDR2 SYDVKM. The CDR3 runs to 15 residues. In DNA, the CDR3 is TGTGCCAGCAGTGTACAGGGGCGCGCGTACACTGAAGCTTTCTTT. This gives the protein CASSVQGRAYTEAFF.

This chain uses TRBV19 with TRBJ2-2; 7 bases are shared with TRBD1. V trimming: 5 bases; J trimming: 6 bases; junction bases outside the gene matches: 9. Germline V lookup: CDR1 LNHDA, CDR2 SQIVND (reference sequence). The CDR3 totals 15 residues. The CDR3 is CASSRQGDIAGELFF. DNA for the CDR3: TGTGCCAGTAGTCGGCAGGGGGATATTGCCGGGGAGCTGTTTTTT.

J is TRBJ1-2 and V is TRBV10-3; the D gene is possibly TRBD1 (6 bases). The CDR3 covers 13 residues. The ends were cut back, 4 bases at V and 6 bases at J, with 12 bases in the middle. CDR1 and CDR2 (germline): ENHRY, SYGVKD. CDR3 DNA: TGTGCCATCAGTGGGGCAGGGGAGGATGGCTACACCTTC. Its translation is CAISGAGEDGYTF.

The J gene is TRBJ2-2, the V gene TRBV9; D not resolved. The CDR3 sequence is 13 residues long. Germline CDR1 and CDR2: SGDLS and YYNGEE. Trimming pared 0 bases from V and 4 bases from J, leaving 4 bases between. The CDR3 region is CASSVVVTGELFF. The CDR3, as DNA: TGTGCCAGCAGCGTAGTTGTCACCGGGGAGCTGTTTTTT.

The gene calls are TRBV9 and TRBJ2-1; D is perhaps TRBD1 (5 bases). Germline loops: CDR1 SGDLS, CDR2 YYNGEE. This CDR3 region has 15 residues. V dropped 0 bases and J dropped 2 bases, with 9 bases sitting between them. The CDR3 protein is CASSVEMGPYNEQFF. CDR3 nucleotide sequence: TGTGCCAGCAGCGTAGAGATGGGGCCCTACAATGAGCAGTTCTTC.

J is TRBJ2-5 and V is TRBV5-1; no reliable D call. This CDR3 has 13 residues. Per germline, CDR1 SGHRS and CDR2 YFSETQ. The V and J ends lost 6 bases and 4 bases respectively, with 13 bases between them. The CDR3 nucleotides read TGCGCCAGCATCAGGACCCTGGGAGAGACCCAGTACTTC. Translation: CASIRTLGETQYF. The full variable domain, rest sourced from reference TRBV5-1 and TRBJ2-5, is KAGVTQTPRYLIKTRGQQVTLSCSPISGHRSVSWYQQTPGQGLQFLFEYFSETQRNKGNFPGRFSGRQFSNSRSEMNVSTLELGDSALYLCASIRTLGETQYFGPGTRLLVL.

This clone was recorded once. V gene TRBV7-2 combines with J gene TRBJ2-5; no firm D call. The germline gives CDR1 SGHTA, CDR2 FQGNSA. The CDR3 sequence is 13 residues long. V lost 1 base and J lost 2, with 5 bases in between. This CDR3 is CASSLGVQETQYF. DNA of the CDR3: TGTGCCAGCAGCTTAGGGGTGCAAGAGACCCAGTACTTC.

The chain recombines TRBV7-2 with TRBJ1-1; a weak D match, TRBD1 (6 bases). The CDR3 loop spans 14 amino acids. V lost 5 bases and J 3 bases, leaving 13 bases between the germline ends. Germline V gene lookup returns CDR1 SGHTA and CDR2 FQGNSA. CDR3 sequence: CASSPNPGDTEAFF. CDR3 bases: TGTGCCAGCAGCCCCAACCCAGGGGACACTGAAGCTTTCTTT.

V gene TRBV7-9 combines with J gene TRBJ1-2; maybe TRBD1 (5 bases). Trimming shortened V by 1 base and J by 3 bases, and 9 bases separated the two germline ends. The CDR3 covers 14 residues. Germline-derived CDR1 and CDR2 are SEHNR and FQNEAQ (reference sequence). The CDR3 nucleotides read TGTGCCAGCAGCTTAGGGATAGGGGACTATGGCTACACCTTC. This sequence encodes CASSLGIGDYGYTF.

J is TRBJ2-3 and V is TRBV20-1; D possibly corresponds to TRBD1 (5 bases). The CDR3 runs 10 residues. CDR1 and CDR2 from the germline V gene are DFQATT and SNEGSKA (reference sequence). The CDR3 coding sequence is TGCAGCAGGGAAACAGATACGCAGTATTTT. Encoded protein: CSRETDTQYF.

This chain connects TRBV30 to TRBJ1-1; D remains ambiguous. Germline lookup yields CDR1 GTSNPN and CDR2 SVGIG (reference sequence). The CDR3 is 13 amino acids. Deletions cut 0 bases from V and 3 bases from J, with 8 bases between. The CDR3: CAWSVPGDTEAFF. The CDR3 region has the DNA TGTGCCTGGAGTGTACCCGGGGACACTGAAGCTTTCTTT.

The V and J genes are TRBV27 and TRBJ2-3; D may match TRBD1 or TRBD2 (5 bases each). The germline V and J ends were trimmed by 6 bases and 9 bases, with 19 bases remaining between them. Germline-derived CDR1 and CDR2 are MNHEY and SMNVEV (reference sequence). The CDR3 is made up of 14 amino acids. CDR3 sequence: CASRLIFLGVTQYF. Here the CDR3 DNA reads TGTGCCAGCAGACTTATCTTTTTGGGGGTGACGCAGTATTTT.

The chain joins TRBV7-7 to TRBJ2-2; D gene unclear. Germline lookup yields CDR1 SSHAT and CDR2 FNYEAQ (reference sequence). This CDR3 has 14 residues. Between the trimmed V and J ends, which lost 4 bases and 5 bases, there was a span of 11 bases. CDR3 sequence (DNA): TGTGCCAGCAGCTCGGGCAGGTTTACCGGGGAGCTGTTTTTT. It codes for CASSSGRFTGELFF.

The chain links TRBV9 to TRBJ2-1; 8 bases map to TRBD2. There are 15 residues in the CDR3. Trimming cost V 3 bases and J 2 bases; bases outside gene matches: 4. The germline CDR1 and CDR2 sequences are SGDLS and YYNGEE. The CDR3 DNA is TGTGCCAGCAGCGGTAGCGGGAACACCTACAATGAGCAGTTCTTC. It is translated as CASSGSGNTYNEQFF.

This clone was seen only a few times. The sample contains more than one DNA sequence encoding this CDR3. The gene calls are TRBV20-1 and TRBJ2-1, with TRBD2 as a possible D gene (5 bases). This CDR3 is 10 amino acids long. V dropped 3 bases and J dropped 8 bases, with 5 bases sitting between them. Germline V CDR1 and CDR2: DFQATT, SNEGSKA (reference sequence). In nucleotides, the CDR3 is TGCAGTGCTAGGCGGGATGAGCAGTTCTTC. Translation: CSARRDEQFF.